Below are 21 T cell receptor beta chains sequenced from a single sample in a study of blood T cell repertoires in COVID-19. The method was immunoSEQ multiplex PCR; TCRdb's version includes in-frame clones alone and lacks a portion of them. The table shows about 190,000 clones, with about 88% occurring only once. Sequenced sample: PBMCs or T cells enriched from blood (not recorded which). All receptors come from a woman in her forties in a cohort exposed to, infected with or recovered from COVID-19 (not recorded which).

The rearrangement joins TRBV5-4 to TRBJ1-1, with D unclear. Germline assignment: CDR1 SGHNT and CDR2 YYREEE (reference sequence). Deletions cut 5 bases from V and 4 bases from J, with 27 bases between. The CDR3 is 18 amino acids. The CDR3 DNA is TGTGCCAGCAGTGAGATTATGGGGAGGGCCCTTGTGGGCACTGAAGCTTTCTTT. Protein sequence: CASSEIMGRALVGTEAFF.

DNA of the CDR3: TGTGCTAGTGGTTTGGTACGGGTCCCGGGGGGCCATGAGCAGTTCTTC. Its translation: CASGLVRVPGGHEQFF. This sequence joins TRBV12-5 and TRBJ2-1; possible D gene TRBD2, 7 bases. Looked up from germline, CDR1 is LGHNT and CDR2 is FRNRAP. V shed 0 bases and J shed 8 bases, with 17 bases lying between them. CDR3 length: 16 residues.

This clone is a singleton in its sample. V usage is TRBV6-2 or TRBV6-3 and J usage is TRBJ2-3; D gene unclear. The CDR3 sequence is 14 residues long. Germline assignment: CDR1 MNHEY and CDR2 SVGEGT. The ends were cut back, 0 bases at V and 3 bases at J, with 7 bases in the middle. The CDR3 here is CASSYSFGTDTQYF. For the CDR3, the DNA is TGTGCCAGCAGTTACTCCTTCGGGACAGATACGCAGTATTTT.

V and J are TRBV4-2 and TRBJ2-7; weak D call: TRBD2 (7 bases). CDR3 length: 15 residues. CDR1 and CDR2 from the germline V gene are LGHNA and YNFKEQ. V lost 0 bases and J lost 5, with 14 bases in between. CDR3 nucleotide sequence: TGTGCCAGCAGCCAAGATGGGGGGGCGTTGGACGAGCAGTACTTC. This codes for CASSQDGGALDEQYF.

The J gene is TRBJ1-1, the V gene TRBV5-1; no clear D. Deletions cut 4 bases from V and 4 bases from J, with 11 bases between. CDR1 SGHRS and CDR2 YFSETQ come from the germline V gene. CDR3 size: 13 residues. Here the CDR3 reads CASSLPSSTEAFF. The CDR3 nucleotides read TGCGCCAGCAGCCTCCCGAGTAGCACTGAAGCTTTCTTT.

Note on this clone: An end of the junction differs from the germline gene, which may be a read error. The rearrangement joins TRBV24-1 to TRBJ1-5; TRBD1 agrees at 8 bases. There are 16 residues in the CDR3. Germline loops: CDR1 KGHDR, CDR2 SFDVKD. CDR3 coding DNA: TGTGCCATCAGTGCAATCCCGGACAGGGCTAATCAGCCCCAGCATTTT. It translates to CAISAIPDRANQPQHF.

The DNA for the CDR3 is TGTGCCAGCAGCCAAGATGGGCCAGGGGGCGTGGAGACCCAGTACTTC. Its translation: CASSQDGPGGVETQYF. This sequence joins TRBV3-1 (or the pseudogene TRBV3-2) and TRBJ2-5; 8 bases fit TRBD1. V dropped 0 bases and J dropped 5; count of bases not matched to a gene: 8. The CDR3 covers 16 residues. The germline V gene has CDR1 LGHDT and CDR2 YNNKEL (reference sequence).

As to this clone: At one boundary the junction diverges from the germline segment, which might be a read error. V is TRBV7-9 and J is TRBJ2-1; 9 positions agree with TRBD2. The CDR3 covers 14 residues. Germline V CDR1 and CDR2: SEHNR, FQNEAQ (reference sequence). The CDR3 spells CASSIAGADNEQFF. The DNA of the CDR3 is TGTGCCAGCAGCATAGCGGGAGCGGACAATGAGCAGTTCTTC.

This clone is a singleton in its sample. This chain links TRBV3-1 (or the pseudogene TRBV3-2) with TRBJ2-1; D remains unclear. V lost 0 bases and J 12 bases, leaving 12 bases between the germline ends. The CDR3 runs 13 residues. CDR1 and CDR2 (germline): LGHDT, YNNKEL (reference sequence). DNA for the CDR3: TGTGCCAGCAGCCAAGATCGCCGCTACGGGCAGTTCTTC. Protein: CASSQDRRYGQFF.

The chain has TRBV5-1 and TRBJ2-4, with TRBD1 as a possible D gene (5 bases). The CDR3 length is 18 residues. Trimming cost V 1 base and J 1 base, with 18 bases left between them. CDR1 is SGHRS, CDR2 YFSETQ, per germline. CDR3 bases: TGCGCCAGCAGCTTGTGGCCCTATCAGGGTCCGGCCAAAAACATTCAGTACTTC. The encoded protein is CASSLWPYQGPAKNIQYF.

The chain recombines TRBV3-1 (or the pseudogene TRBV3-2) with TRBJ2-1; TRBD2 matches 11 bases. The CDR3 has 17 residues. Trimming removed 1 base from V and 7 bases from J; junction bases left unmatched: 9. Germline lookup yields CDR1 LGHDT and CDR2 YNNKEL (reference sequence). CDR3 nucleotide sequence: TGTGCCAGCAGCCAAGGAAGAGGTAGCGGGGGGGTTAATGAGCAGTTCTTC. Translated, it gives CASSQGRGSGGVNEQFF.

The CDR3 nucleotides read TGTGCCAGCAGCTTGGCGCGGGATAACACTGAAGCTTTCTTT. Its translation is CASSLARDNTEAFF. The chain carries TRBV5-6 and TRBJ1-1, with no clear D. The V end lost 0 bases, the J end lost 2 bases, and 8 bases lay between the germline ends. The CDR3 runs to 14 residues. In germline, CDR1 is SGHDT, CDR2 YYEEEE. The full variable domain, completed using reference TRBV5-6 and TRBJ1-1, is DAGVTQSPTHLIKTRGQQVTLRCSPKSGHDTVSWYQQALGQGPQFIFQYYEEEERQRGNFPDRFSGHQFPNYSSELNVNALLLGDSALYLCASSLARDNTEAFFGQGTRLTVV.

CDR3 sequence reads: CASTRTGEGYTF. The CDR3, as DNA: TGTGCCAGCACCCGGACAGGGGAAGGCTACACCTTC. J is TRBJ1-2 and V is TRBV16; 9 bases line up with TRBD1. J gave up 8 bases and V 7 bases, and 5 bases lay outside the gene matches. The CDR3 loop spans 12 amino acids. Germline lookup yields CDR1 KGHSY and CDR2 FQNENV.

DNA for the CDR3: TGTGCCAGCAGCGTATCGAGCGGGGCCCCCAATGAGCAGTTCTTC. Residues: CASSVSSGAPNEQFF. The genes are TRBV9 and TRBJ2-1, with TRBD2 matching over 7 bases. This CDR3 is 15 amino acids long. Unmatched junction bases numbered 7, after V lost 1 base and J lost 6 bases. Germline CDR1 SGDLS, CDR2 YYNGEE.

This rearrangement joins TRBV21-1 to TRBJ2-2; TRBD1, as called in the table, went unchecked against the DNA. TRBV21-1 is an annotated pseudogene. The CDR3 spans 14 residues. The CDR3 sequence: CASSKAWAPGELFF. The CDR3 DNA is TGTGCCAGCAGCAAAGCATGGGCTCCCGGGGAGCTGTTTTTT.

The V gene is TRBV5-1, the J gene TRBJ1-5; D might be TRBD1 (5 bases). V was shortened by 0 bases and J by 1 base, with 14 bases between the two germline ends. The CDR3 consists of 17 residues. Germline CDR1 reads SGHRS; CDR2 reads YFSETQ. The CDR3 DNA sequence: TGCGCCAGCAGCTTGGGCCAGGGAGGAATCAGCAATCAGCCCCAGCATTTT. Translation gives CASSLGQGGISNQPQHF.

The chain uses TRBV7-9 and TRBJ2-2; a possible D gene is TRBD2 (6 bases). Germline V gives CDR1 SEHNR, CDR2 FQNEAQ (reference sequence). The CDR3 is 17 residues long. Trimming stripped 4 bases from V and 4 bases from J, with 19 bases between. The CDR3 is CASSSSLRGGGTGELFF. Written as DNA, the CDR3 is TGTGCCAGCAGCTCATCATTGAGGGGAGGCGGCACCGGGGAGCTGTTTTTT.

This chain connects TRBV6-2 or TRBV6-3 to TRBJ2-1; 9 positions match TRBD1. The ends lost 5 bases at V and 4 bases at J; junction bases unmatched: 9. The germline CDR1 and CDR2 sequences are MNHEY and SVGEGT. The CDR3 is 16 amino acids. The CDR3, as DNA: TGTGCCAGCAGTCACGCGGGACAGGGAAATTACAATGAGCAGTTCTTC. Translation gives CASSHAGQGNYNEQFF.

The chain links TRBV7-9 to TRBJ1-1, with D possibly TRBD1 on 6 matching bases. V gave up 5 bases and J gave up 0 bases, with 19 bases separating them. In germline, CDR1 is SEHNR, CDR2 FQNEAQ (reference sequence). The CDR3 consists of 17 residues. The chain's CDR3 is CASSQTHRTEMNTEAFF. Written as DNA, the CDR3 is TGTGCCAGCAGCCAAACCCACAGGACAGAAATGAACACTGAAGCTTTCTTT.

CDR3 loop: CASSSGQGGPEAFF. In DNA, the CDR3 is TGTGCCAGTAGTTCGGGACAGGGAGGACCTGAAGCTTTCTTT. The gene calls are TRBV19 and TRBJ1-1, with 9 bases fitting TRBD1. Per germline, CDR1 LNHDA and CDR2 SQIVND (reference sequence). Losses at the gene ends were 5 bases for V and 6 bases for J; bases not matched to a gene: 7. This CDR3 spans 14 amino acids.

The J gene is TRBJ2-5, the V gene TRBV5-4; maybe TRBD1 (5 bases). From germline, CDR1 is SGHNT and CDR2 YYREEE (reference sequence). The CDR3 loop spans 13 amino acids. V dropped 2 bases and J dropped 3 bases, with 8 bases sitting between them. The CDR3 bases are TGTGCCAGCAGCTTCGAAGGGGAAGAGACCCAGTACTTC. Its translation is CASSFEGEETQYF.